The entry that follows covers one TCR beta chain sequence. This clonotype has only a few counts. Its antigen has not been determined. It has no much larger one-base neighbor in the sample; base qualities were not kept. Taken from cysteine to phenylalanine, the CDR3 has 13 residues. Only the CDR3 DNA is retained, 39 bases long and in frame from the first base. Between the V and J ends, shortened by 2 bases and 1 base respectively, the junction contains 5 bases. The method behind the library was RT-PCR. Sequenced on an Illumina HiSeq 2500. The public reads were run again by TCRdb, first through fastp at Q25 and then through MiXCR, and only productive beta chains were kept. Rows with a matching CDR3 protein are joined into one entry that keeps the most common DNA and genes. The sample table shows under 950,000 distinct CDR3 sequences, and approximately 22% are seen once. Together, the top ten hold roughly a tenth of the sample.

The record originates from a study of response to subunit inactivated influenza vaccine (dated by TCRdb to 2017 to 2018). Study-level background: To follow how T cells responded to a trivalent subunit inactivated influenza vaccine, the researchers relied on deep quantitative profiling of the T cell receptor repertoire. The research as a whole found: According to the authors, only a limited number of new T cells may be recruited by each seasonal influenza vaccination.

The sequencing here drew on PBMCs from blood, taken more than 4 days after vaccination. The rearrangement combines TRBV12-3 or TRBV12-4 with TRBJ1-2; too little of a D gene remains to name it. This clonotype originated in a middle-aged man who received an inactivated influenza vaccine. Donor details come from another sample of the same person, matched by shared clones. This receptor carries the CDR3 CASSLSNNYGYTF. DNA sequence: TGTGCCAGCAGTTTAAGTAATAACTATGGCTACACCTTC.